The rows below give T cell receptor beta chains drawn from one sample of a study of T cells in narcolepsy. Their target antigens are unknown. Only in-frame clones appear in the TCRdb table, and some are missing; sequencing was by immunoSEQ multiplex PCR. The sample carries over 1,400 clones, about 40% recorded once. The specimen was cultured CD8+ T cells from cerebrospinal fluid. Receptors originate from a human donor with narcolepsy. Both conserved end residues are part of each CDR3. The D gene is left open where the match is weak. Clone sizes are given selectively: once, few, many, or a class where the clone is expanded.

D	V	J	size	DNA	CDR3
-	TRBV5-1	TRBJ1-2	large	TGCGCCAGCAGCTTGGAGCCGTTAAGGCGTAATAACTATGGCTACACCTTC	CASSLEPLRRNNYGYTF
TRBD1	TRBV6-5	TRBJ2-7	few	TGTGCCACCAGCCTCGGGACAGGGGGCTACGAGCAGTACTTC	CATSLGTGGYEQYF
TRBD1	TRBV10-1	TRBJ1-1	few	TGCGCCAGCAGTGAAAAAGGGACAGGGGGCACTGAAGCTTTCTTT	CASSEKGTGGTEAFF
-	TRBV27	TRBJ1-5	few	TGTGCCAGCAGTTTTGGGGCAGGGGCAAATCAGCCCCAGCATTTT	CASSFGAGANQPQHF
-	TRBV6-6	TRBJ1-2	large	TGTGCCAGCAGTTACGTCCCCCTGCGGTATGGCTACACCTTC	CASSYVPLRYGYTF
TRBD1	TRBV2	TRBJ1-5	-	TGTGCCAGCAGTGGGCAGGGGGCTCGTAGCAATCAGCCCCAGCATTTT	CASSGQGARSNQPQHF
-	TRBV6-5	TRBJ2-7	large	TGTGCCAGCAGTCCGGCCCCCTACTACGAGCAGTACTTC	CASSPAPYYEQYF
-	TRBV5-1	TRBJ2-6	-	TGCGCCAGCGAAGGAGGATCCGGTTCACAAAGTCGGGCCAACGTCCTGACTTTC	CASEGGSGSQSRANVLTF
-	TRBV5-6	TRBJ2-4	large	TGTGCCAGCAGCTTGTCGCATGTAGTAGCCAAAAACATTCAGTACTTC	CASSLSHVVAKNIQYF
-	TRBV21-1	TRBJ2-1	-	TGTGCCAGCGTTTACGGAGCGGGGGGGTACAATGAGCAGTTCTTC	CASVYGAGGYNEQFF
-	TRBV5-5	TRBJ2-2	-	TGTGCCAGCAGCGCGCCGTTGGGGGAGCTGTTTTTT	CASSAPLGELFF
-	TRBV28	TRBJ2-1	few	TGTGCCAGCAGTGCGCCCCGGGCGAATGAGCAGTTCTTC	CASSAPRANEQFF
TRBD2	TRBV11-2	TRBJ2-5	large	TGTGCCAGCAGCTTAGTTAGCGGGGGGGCCTGGAAGACCCAGTACTTC	CASSLVSGGAWKTQYF
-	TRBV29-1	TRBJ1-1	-	TGCAGCGTTGAGAGGGGAGTAGACACTGAAGCTTTCTTT	CSVERGVDTEAFF
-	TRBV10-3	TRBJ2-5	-	TGTGCCATCAGTGGTCGTCTATCCGAAGAGACCCAGTACTTC	CAISGRLSEETQYF
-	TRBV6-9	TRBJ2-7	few	TGTGCCAGCAGTCCGGCCCCCTACTACGAGCAGTACTTC	CASSPAPYYEQYF
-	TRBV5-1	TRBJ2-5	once	TGCGCCAGCAGCTTGTTCGGAGCCCAAGAGACCCAGTACTTC	CASSLFGAQETQYF
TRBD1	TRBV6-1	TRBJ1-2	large	TGTGCCAGCAGCCCCCTAGGGACAGATAACTATGGCTACACCTTC	CASSPLGTDNYGYTF
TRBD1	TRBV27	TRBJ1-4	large	TGTGCCAGTAGGACAGGGCAGGGAAATGAAAAACTGTTTTTT	CASRTGQGNEKLFF
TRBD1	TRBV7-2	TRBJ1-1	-	TGTGCCAGCAGCATAGGGACAGCAAACACTGAAGCTTTCTTT	CASSIGTANTEAFF
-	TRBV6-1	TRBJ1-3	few	TGTGCCACCAGTGAATCCACCGGCTCAACTGGAAACACCATATATTTT	CATSESTGSTGNTIYF
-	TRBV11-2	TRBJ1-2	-	TGTGCCAGCAGCCCGCCGACAAGTAACTATGGCTACACCTTC	CASSPPTSNYGYTF
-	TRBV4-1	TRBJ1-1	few	TGCGCCAGCAGCCAAGTTGGGGGTCAGGGCCCGAACACTGAAGCTTTCTTT	CASSQVGGQGPNTEAFF
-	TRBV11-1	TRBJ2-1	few	TGTGCCAGCAGCATATATCAGGATTCGAAAGTGGCTCCCTACAATGAGCAGTTCTTC	CASSIYQDSKVAPYNEQFF
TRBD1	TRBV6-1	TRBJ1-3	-	TGTGCCAGCAGTGACAGGGGGACCGGAAACACCACATATTTT	CASSDRGTGNTTYF
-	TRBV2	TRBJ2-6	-	TGTGCCAGCAGCGGGGGCGGGGAACTCTTCTCTGGGGCCAACGTCCTGACTTTC	CASSGGGELFSGANVLTF
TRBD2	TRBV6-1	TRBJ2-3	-	TGTGCCAGCAAAACTAGCGGGGGATCAGATACGCAGTATTTT	CASKTSGGSDTQYF
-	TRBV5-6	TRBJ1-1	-	TGTGCCAGCAGCTTGGCTGTGAACACTGAAGCTTTCTTT	CASSLAVNTEAFF
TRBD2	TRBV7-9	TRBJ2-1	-	TGTGCCGGGACTAGCGGAAACTACAATGAGCAGTTCTTC	CAGTSGNYNEQFF
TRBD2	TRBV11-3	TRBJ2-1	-	TGTGCCAGTTCTAGCGGGGGGGCGAACAATGAGCAGTTCTTC	CASSSGGANNEQFF
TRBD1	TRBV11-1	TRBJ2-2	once	TGTGCCAGCAGCCTGACAGGGGCGAGCGGGGAGCTGTTTTTT	CASSLTGASGELFF
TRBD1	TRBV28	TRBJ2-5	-	TGTGCCAGCAGTTCTACAGGGGCTGCGAACTTC	CASSSTGAANF
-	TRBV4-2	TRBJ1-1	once	TGTGCCAGCAGCTTGGCTGTGAACACTGAAGCTTTCTTT	CASSLAVNTEAFF
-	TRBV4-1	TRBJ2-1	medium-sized	TGCGCCAGCAGCCCCTCCCGGGAATACAATGAGCAGTTCTTC	CASSPSREYNEQFF
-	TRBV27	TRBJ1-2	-	TGTGCCAGCAGTTACGTCCCCCTGCGGTATGGCTACACCTTC	CASSYVPLRYGYTF
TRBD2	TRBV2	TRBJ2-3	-	TGTGCCAGCAGCGCCCTAGCGGGGGCACGCACAGATACGCAGTATTTT	CASSALAGARTDTQYF
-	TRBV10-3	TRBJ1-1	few	TGTGCCATCAGTGCCCTTTGTTTGGGGGAGAACACTGAAGCTTTCTTT	CAISALCLGENTEAFF
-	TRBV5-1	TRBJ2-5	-	TGCGCCAGCAGCTCCGGTGGGGGCCAGGAGACCCAGTACTTC	CASSSGGGQETQYF
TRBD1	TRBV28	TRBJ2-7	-	TGTGCCAGCAGTTCTCCGGGACAGAACTCCTACGAGCAGTACTTC	CASSSPGQNSYEQYF
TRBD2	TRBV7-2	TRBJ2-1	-	TGTGCCAGCAGCTTAGGACGACTAGCGGGTTACAATGAGCAGTTCTTC	CASSLGRLAGYNEQFF
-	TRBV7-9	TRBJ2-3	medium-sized	TGTGCCAGCAGCCCCGAGACTAGAGTCACAGATACGCAGTATTTT	CASSPETRVTDTQYF
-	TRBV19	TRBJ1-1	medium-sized	TGTGCCAGTACTTGGGCAGGGAACACTGAAGCTTTCTTT	CASTWAGNTEAFF
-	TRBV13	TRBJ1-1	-	TGCGCCAGCAGCCCCGTTTACGGTGACACTGAAGCTTTCTTT	CASSPVYGDTEAFF
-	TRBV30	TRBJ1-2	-	TGTGCCTGTAGAGAAGACAGACTCTCCTATGGATACACCTTC	CACREDRLSYGYTF
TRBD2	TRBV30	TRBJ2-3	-	TGTGCCTCAGTGCGGGGGGCGGAAGATACGCAGTATTTT	CASVRGAEDTQYF
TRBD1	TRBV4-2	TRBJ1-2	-	TGTGCCAGCAGCAATAGACAGGGGGTCCCAAGGCTCGATCCTAACTATGGCTACACCTTC	CASSNRQGVPRLDPNYGYTF
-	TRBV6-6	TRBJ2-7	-	TGTGCCAGCAGTCCGGCCCCCTACTACGAGCAGTACTTC	CASSPAPYYEQYF
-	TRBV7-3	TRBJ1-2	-	TGTGCCAGCAGCTTATCCCCCCTTTACACCGATGGCTACACCTTC	CASSLSPLYTDGYTF